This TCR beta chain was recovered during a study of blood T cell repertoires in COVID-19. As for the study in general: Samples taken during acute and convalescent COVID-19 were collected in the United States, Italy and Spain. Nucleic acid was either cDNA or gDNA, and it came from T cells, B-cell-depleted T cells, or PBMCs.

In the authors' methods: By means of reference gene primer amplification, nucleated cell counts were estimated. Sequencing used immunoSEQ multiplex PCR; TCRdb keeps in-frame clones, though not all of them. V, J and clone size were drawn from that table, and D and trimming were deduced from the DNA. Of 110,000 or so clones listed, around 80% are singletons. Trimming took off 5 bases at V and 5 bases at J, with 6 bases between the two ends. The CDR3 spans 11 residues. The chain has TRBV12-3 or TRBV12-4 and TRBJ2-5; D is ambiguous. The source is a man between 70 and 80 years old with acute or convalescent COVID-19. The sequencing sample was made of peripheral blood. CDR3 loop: CASSLEETQYF. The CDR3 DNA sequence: TGTGCCAGCAGTCTCGAGGAGACCCAGTACTTC.